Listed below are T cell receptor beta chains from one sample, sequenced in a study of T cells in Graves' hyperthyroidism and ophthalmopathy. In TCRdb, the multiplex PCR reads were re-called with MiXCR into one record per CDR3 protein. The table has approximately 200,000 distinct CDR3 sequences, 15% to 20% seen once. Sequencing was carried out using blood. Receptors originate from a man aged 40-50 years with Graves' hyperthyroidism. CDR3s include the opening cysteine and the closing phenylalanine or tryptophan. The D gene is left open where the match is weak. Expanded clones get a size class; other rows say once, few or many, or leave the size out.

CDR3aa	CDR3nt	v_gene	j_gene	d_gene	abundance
CASSFPGQGKNEQFF	TGTGCCAGCAGTTTTCCGGGACAGGGGAAGAATGAGCAGTTCTTC	TRBV27	TRBJ2-1	TRBD1	many
CASSFSGRLNTGELFF	TGTGCCAGCAGCTTCAGTGGCAGATTAAACACCGGGGAGCTGTTTTTT	TRBV11-3	TRBJ2-2	-	-
CASSFKQGIEQFF	TGTGCCAGCAGCTTCAAACAGGGGATCGAGCAGTTCTTC	TRBV9	TRBJ2-1	TRBD1	-
CASSPGQGEGTDTQYF	TGTGCCAGCAGCCCCGGACAGGGTGAGGGCACAGATACGCAGTATTTT	TRBV9	TRBJ2-3	TRBD1	many
CASSVGLGLGTGELFF	TGTGCCAGCAGCGTAGGCTTGGGGCTTGGCACCGGGGAGCTGTTTTTT	TRBV9	TRBJ2-2	-	-
CSATSGVSDTQYF	TGCAGTGCTACTAGCGGGGTTTCAGATACGCAGTATTTT	TRBV20-1	TRBJ2-3	TRBD2	many
CSARRTGYNSPLHF	TGCAGTGCTAGACGGACGGGGTATAATTCACCCCTCCACTTT	TRBV20-1	TRBJ1-6	-	many
CASSQEVGYQETQYF	TGTGCCAGCAGCCAAGAGGTCGGCTACCAAGAGACCCAGTACTTC	TRBV4-2	TRBJ2-5	-	-
CASSFSGLSGYTF	TGCGCCAGCAGCTTTAGTGGTCTTTCCGGCTACACCTTC	TRBV5-1	TRBJ1-2	-	-
CASSLSGDSSYQPQHF	TGTGCCAGCAGTTTATCGGGGGACAGTAGTTATCAGCCCCAGCATTTT	TRBV28	TRBJ1-5	TRBD1	many
CASSQSDRGPFGQYF	TGCGCCAGCAGCCAATCGGACAGGGGGCCTTTTGGGCAGTACTTC	TRBV4-3	TRBJ2-7	TRBD1	few
CASSQQRGSGNTIYF	TGTGCCAGCAGCCAGCAAAGGGGATCTGGAAACACCATATATTTT	TRBV7-9	TRBJ1-3	-	once
CASSIHAGSSYNEQFF	TGTGCCAGTAGTATACACGCAGGGAGCTCCTACAATGAGCAGTTCTTC	TRBV19	TRBJ2-1	-	-
CASSLTGNNYGYTF	TGTGCCAGCAGTTTGACAGGGAATAACTATGGCTACACCTTC	TRBV28	TRBJ1-2	TRBD1	many
CASSHRYEQYF	TGTGCCAGCAGCCACCGGTACGAGCAGTACTTC	TRBV7-2	TRBJ2-7	-	many
CSAREIANYGYTF	TGCAGTGCTAGAGAAATTGCTAACTATGGCTACACCTTC	TRBV20-1	TRBJ1-2	-	many
CASSYAPEGNSPLHF	TGTGCCAGCAGTTACGCTCCGGAGGGTAATTCACCCCTCCACTTT	TRBV6-5	TRBJ1-6	-	-
CASADGLAGDNEQFF	TGTGCCAGCGCCGACGGACTAGCGGGGGACAATGAGCAGTTCTTC	TRBV19	TRBJ2-1	TRBD2	many
CSATANNEKLFF	TGCAGCGCGACAGCTAATAATGAAAAACTGTTTTTT	TRBV29-1	TRBJ1-4	-	-
CSATDRGSRSEAFF	TGCAGTGCTACGGACAGGGGATCTAGGTCTGAAGCTTTCTTT	TRBV20-1	TRBJ1-1	TRBD1	-
CSVAGTGGSNTGELFF	TGCAGCGTCGCCGGGACAGGGGGTTCGAACACCGGGGAGCTGTTTTTT	TRBV29-1	TRBJ2-2	TRBD1	-
CSATLGGTGGETQYF	TGCAGTGCTACCCTCGGGGGTACGGGAGGAGAGACCCAGTACTTC	TRBV20-1	TRBJ2-5	TRBD2	-
CASSFTVAGRGKLFF	TGTGCCAGCAGCTTCACCGTGGCAGGGAGAGGTAAACTGTTTTTT	TRBV7-2	TRBJ1-4	-	many
CASRETGAGYGYTF	TGCGCCAGCAGGGAGACAGGGGCTGGGTATGGCTACACCTTC	TRBV5-1	TRBJ1-2	TRBD1	few
CASNPDSGDTQYF	TGTGCCAGCAACCCCGACTCGGGCGATACGCAGTATTTT	TRBV6-2/TRBV6-3	TRBJ2-3	-	-
CASSLGSPLQDSPLHF	TGTGCCAGCAGCTTGGGGAGTCCCCTACAGGATTCACCCCTCCACTTT	TRBV7-9	TRBJ1-6	-	-
CASLPGQMNTEAFF	TGTGCCAGCTTACCGGGACAGATGAACACTGAAGCTTTCTTT	TRBV7-9	TRBJ1-1	TRBD1	few
CSARDRLGTGYSNQPQHF	TGCAGTGCTAGAGATCGTTTGGGGACAGGTTATAGCAATCAGCCCCAGCATTTT	TRBV20-1	TRBJ1-5	TRBD1	-
CASRPRTDSSYEQYF	TGTGCCAGCAGGCCTCGGACCGACAGCTCCTACGAGCAGTACTTC	TRBV6-1	TRBJ2-7	-	many
CSAREGRSTNEKLFF	TGCAGTGCTAGAGAAGGAAGATCAACTAATGAAAAACTGTTTTTT	TRBV20-1	TRBJ1-4	-	many
CSAMDDRDQPQHF	TGCAGTGCCATGGATGACAGGGATCAGCCCCAGCATTTT	TRBV20-1	TRBJ1-5	TRBD1	many
CASSQDSHEKLFF	TGTGCCAGCAGCCAAGACTCCCATGAAAAACTGTTTTTT	TRBV7-9	TRBJ1-4	-	-
CASATTGTYGYTF	TGTGCCAGTGCTACGACAGGCACCTATGGCTACACCTTC	TRBV19	TRBJ1-2	-	few
CASSLRGRNEQYF	TGTGCCAGCAGCTTAAGGGGCCGAAACGAGCAGTACTTC	TRBV11-3	TRBJ2-7	-	many